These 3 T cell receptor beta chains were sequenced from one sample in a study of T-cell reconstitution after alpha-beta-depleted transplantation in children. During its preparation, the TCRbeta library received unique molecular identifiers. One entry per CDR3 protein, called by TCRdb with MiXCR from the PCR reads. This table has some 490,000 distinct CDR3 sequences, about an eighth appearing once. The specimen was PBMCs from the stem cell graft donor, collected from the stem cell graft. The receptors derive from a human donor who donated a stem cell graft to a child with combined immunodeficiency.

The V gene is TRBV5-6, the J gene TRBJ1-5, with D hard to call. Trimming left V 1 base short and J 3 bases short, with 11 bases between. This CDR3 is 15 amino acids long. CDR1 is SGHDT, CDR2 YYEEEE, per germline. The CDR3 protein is CASSLFVGDNQPQHF. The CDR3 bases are TGTGCCAGCAGCTTGTTTGTGGGAGACAATCAGCCCCAGCATTTT.

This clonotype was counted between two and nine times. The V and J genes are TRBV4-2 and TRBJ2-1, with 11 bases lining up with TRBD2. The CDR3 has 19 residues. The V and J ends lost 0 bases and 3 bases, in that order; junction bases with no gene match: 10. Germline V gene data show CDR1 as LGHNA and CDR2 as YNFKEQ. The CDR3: CASSQELAGAPRGYNEQFF. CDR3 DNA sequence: TGTGCCAGCAGCCAAGAACTAGCGGGAGCCCCACGGGGCTACAATGAGCAGTTCTTC.

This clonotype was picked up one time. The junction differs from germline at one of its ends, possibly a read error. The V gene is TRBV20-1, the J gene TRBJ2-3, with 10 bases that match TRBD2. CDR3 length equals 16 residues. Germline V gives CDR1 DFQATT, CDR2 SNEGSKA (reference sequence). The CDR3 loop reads CSASLRSGRDTETQYF. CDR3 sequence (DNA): TGCAGTGCCAGCCTCCGGAGCGGGAGGGACACAGAAACGCAGTATTTT.